This is a list of T cell receptor beta chains from one sample in a study of preoperative IRX-2 immunotherapy in early breast cancer. TCRdb's copy holds only in-frame clones and misses some; the assay was immunoSEQ multiplex PCR. There are about 89,000 clones in the sample; roughly 90% occur only once, and about 2% lies in the top ten. Sample: tumor tissue, taken after IRX-2 immunotherapy. These receptors originate from a human donor with breast cancer. Both conserved end residues are part of each CDR3. A D gene is named only where the DNA matches it firmly. Part of the rows lack a size; the others show once, few, many or a class for expanded clones.

size | D | J | V | DNA | CDR3
- | TRBD1 | TRBJ2-5 | TRBV25-1 | TGTGCCAGCAGTGAATCCGGGGACAGGAGACATCAAGAGACCCAGTACTTC | CASSESGDRRHQETQYF
once | - | TRBJ1-6 | TRBV5-1 | TGCGCCAGCAGACAGGGTCTTCTTCATAATTCACCCCTCCACTTT | CASRQGLLHNSPLHF
- | - | TRBJ2-7 | TRBV10-2 | TGCGCCAGCAGTGAGCCCTTTGCCCCCTACGAGCAGTACTTC | CASSEPFAPYEQYF
- | - | TRBJ2-4 | TRBV28 | TGTGCCAGCAGTTTGTCATTAGGGACCCACATTCAGTACTTC | CASSLSLGTHIQYF
- | TRBD2 | TRBJ2-3 | TRBV11-3 | TGTGCCAGCAGCTCCCGCGGGAGGGGGCTGTTCGCAGATACGCAGTATTTT | CASSSRGRGLFADTQYF
- | TRBD1 | TRBJ2-3 | TRBV5-1 | TGCGCCAGCAGCTTGGGGACAGGGACCACAGATACGCAGTATTTT | CASSLGTGTTDTQYF
- | - | TRBJ2-7 | TRBV7-1 | TGTGCCAGCAGCTTAGCGGAGGGCTACGAGCAGTACTTC | CASSLAEGYEQYF
- | TRBD1 | TRBJ2-7 | TRBV28 | TGTGCCAGCAGTTTAACCAGACAGGGAAAATCTGAGCAGTACTTC | CASSLTRQGKSEQYF
once | TRBD1 | TRBJ1-2 | TRBV11-1 | TGTGCCAGCAGCCTGACAGGGTTTAACTATGGCTACACCTTC | CASSLTGFNYGYTF
- | - | TRBJ2-3 | TRBV25-1 | TGTGCCAGTGGCCACTCGACGGGAGATACGCAGTATTTT | CASGHSTGDTQYF
- | TRBD1 | TRBJ1-1 | TRBV6-8 | TGTGCCAGCAGTTACGCCCCGGACAGGGTTATTGAAGCTTTCTTT | CASSYAPDRVIEAFF
- | - | TRBJ1-4 | TRBV15 | TGTGCCACCAGCAGAGATGCGGGGCAGGGGAATGAAAAACTGTTTTTT | CATSRDAGQGNEKLFF
- | - | TRBJ1-3 | TRBV6-8 | TGTGCCAGCAGTCCGATGACAGCAGGAAACACCATATATTTT | CASSPMTAGNTIYF